This T cell receptor (beta chain) was retrieved from a study of shared clonotypes between healthy human individuals. Every subset's genomic DNA went evenly onto several immunoSEQ plates. Each PCR replicate run on unsorted PBMC took in about 300 ng DNA, tens of thousands of T cell genomes. Some clones are missing from TCRdb's copy, which holds only in-frame ones; the method was immunoSEQ multiplex PCR. This table has about 490,000 clones, around 79% appearing once. None of the donors, who were healthy HIV-negative adults, had recently had acute infections or vaccinations. The unsorted samples had roughly 86 million PBMCs used for genomic DNA. About this clone: Other DNA sequences of this sample code for an identical CDR3.

Sequenced sample: PBMCs. This receptor was obtained from a woman aged 40 to 49 in good health. Some clones in this sample may be carry-over from other donors' samples.

Here the CDR3 DNA reads TGTGCCAGCTCACCACCAGGGGGCCGAAATCAGCCCCAGCATTTT. This translates into CASSPPGGRNQPQHF. The V and J genes are TRBV18 and TRBJ1-5; 7 bases align to TRBD1. J lost 4 bases, V lost 0 bases, and 3 bases had no gene match. CDR3 length: 15 residues. From germline, CDR1 is KGHSH and CDR2 LQKENI.